These 20 T cell receptor beta chains originate from one sample sequenced in a study of identical twins. TCRdb re-derived calls from the 5' RACE reads in MiXCR, one entry per CDR3 protein. Found here are more than 400,000 distinct CDR3 sequences, about 15% of them singletons; the top ten hold roughly 0.43%. The data also belong to a second study, concerning yellow fever vaccine responses in identical twins.

Sequencing used CD4+ T cells sorted from blood. All receptors derive from a woman under 30 in good health.

CDR3 in DNA: TGTGCCAGCAGGTTGGGACTAGCGGGAGCAGTTTACGAGCAGTACTTC. It translates to CASRLGLAGAVYEQYF. The V call is TRBV28, the J call TRBJ2-7; 14 positions agree with TRBD2. There are 16 residues in the CDR3. Per germline, CDR1 MDHEN and CDR2 SYDVKM. The junction had 8 bases not matched to a gene; V was cut back by 6 bases and J by 4 bases.

This rearrangement joins TRBV12-3 or TRBV12-4 to TRBJ2-2; 7 positions match TRBD2. CDR3 size: 15 residues. V was pared by 5 bases and J by 1 base, with 4 bases of the junction left unmatched. CDR3 in DNA: TGTGCCAGCAGTATGGGGGGGGTGAACACCGGGGAGCTGTTTTTT. Its translation is CASSMGGVNTGELFF.

The chain recombines TRBV29-1 with TRBJ2-3; 8 nucleotides match TRBD1. The length of the CDR3 is 19 residues. The germline gives CDR1 SQVTM, CDR2 ANQGSEA. After removal of 3 bases from V and 2 bases from J, the junction contained 19 bases not matched to a gene. CDR3 sequence: CSVDAGRTGRDRPTDTQYF. CDR3 nucleotides: TGCAGCGTTGATGCGGGCCGGACCGGAAGGGACAGGCCCACAGATACGCAGTATTTT.

This clonotype was counted ten times or more. V and J are TRBV5-1 and TRBJ1-5; no clear D gene. The CDR3 spans 17 residues. The germline gives CDR1 SGHRS, CDR2 YFSETQ. V was cut by 4 bases and J by 8 bases, with 25 bases left in between. This CDR3 reads CASSTLPSGSTPEPQHF. The CDR3 nucleotides read TGCGCCAGCAGCACCCTTCCATCTGGGTCAACGCCGGAGCCCCAGCATTTT.

A few counts support this clonotype. The genes are TRBV2 and TRBJ2-1; 14 nucleotides align to TRBD2. Trimming removed 7 bases from V and 9 bases from J; junction bases left unmatched: 5. Germline CDR1 reads SNHLY; CDR2 reads FYNNEI. CDR3 length equals 14 residues. This CDR3 reads CASTGLAGAGEQFF. CDR3 nucleotide sequence: TGTGCCAGCACGGGACTAGCGGGAGCGGGTGAGCAGTTCTTC.

This clonotype occurred a few times. In DNA, the CDR3 is TGTGCCAGCAGTTGGGGGACAGGGATCTTCTACGAGCAGTACGTC. This sequence encodes CASSWGTGIFYEQYV. V gene TRBV28 combines with J gene TRBJ2-7, with TRBD1 identical over 9 bases. There are 15 residues in the CDR3. V trimming: 4 bases; J trimming: 3 bases; junction bases outside the gene matches: 7. The germline V gene encodes CDR1 MDHEN and CDR2 SYDVKM.

V gene TRBV7-2 combines with J gene TRBJ2-7; D not certain. CDR1 is SGHTA and CDR2 is FQGNSA in the germline V gene. The CDR3 is made up of 13 amino acids. The V end lost 4 bases, the J end lost 6 bases, and 13 bases lay between the germline ends. The CDR3 loop is CASSSHAVFEQYF. DNA for the CDR3: TGTGCCAGCAGCTCCCATGCCGTATTCGAGCAGTACTTC.

This clonotype was seen more than once but under ten times. This chain uses TRBV12-3 or TRBV12-4 with TRBJ2-5; TRBD2 might be the D (6 bases). The CDR3 length is 15 residues. Trimming removed 3 bases from V and 3 bases from J, with 14 bases in between. The CDR3 DNA follows: TGTGCCAGCAGTTTTTACGGGAGTAGGGAAGAGACCCAGTACTTC. This encodes CASSFYGSREETQYF.

This clonotype was detected only a few times. V is TRBV3-1 and J is TRBJ2-1; 9 bases match TRBD2. The germline CDR1 and CDR2 sequences are LGHDT and YNNKEL (reference sequence). V dropped 3 bases and J dropped 7; count of bases not matched to a gene: 4. This CDR3 comprises 14 residues. The CDR3 DNA follows: TGTGCCAGCAGCCAGGCGGGAGGGCCAAATGAGCAGTTCTTC. It encodes CASSQAGGPNEQFF.

This sequence joins TRBV6-1 and TRBJ2-4; TRBD2 might be the D (6 bases). V was cut by 5 bases and J by 1 base, with 15 bases left in between. This CDR3 contains 16 residues. Germline V CDR1 and CDR2: MNHNS, SASEGT. The CDR3 region has the DNA TGTGCCAGCAGTACCCTGGCGGGGACGGCCAAAAACATTCAGTACTTC. Encoded protein: CASSTLAGTAKNIQYF.

This chain connects TRBV7-3 to TRBJ2-1, with D possibly being TRBD1 (6 bases). This CDR3 has 13 residues. Trimming cost V 6 bases and J 7 bases, with 13 bases left between them. Germline lookup yields CDR1 SGHTA and CDR2 FQGTGA. This chain's CDR3 is CASSDQGFNEQFF. Written as DNA, the CDR3 is TGTGCCAGCAGTGATCAGGGGTTTAATGAGCAGTTCTTC.

The chain employs TRBV5-1 and TRBJ2-2; D is ambiguous. The V gene's germline CDR1 is SGHRS and CDR2 YFSETQ. The CDR3 runs to 15 residues. V lost 6 bases and J lost 0, with 12 bases in between. The CDR3: CASKPGVANTGELFF. The CDR3 bases are TGCGCCAGCAAGCCCGGCGTGGCGAACACCGGGGAGCTGTTTTTT.

This clonotype was counted ten times or more. The chain employs TRBV12-3 or TRBV12-4 and TRBJ1-5; 7 bases map to TRBD1. Trimming at V came to 6 bases and at J to 11 bases, leaving 10 bases not matched to a gene. The CDR3 is 13 residues long. The CDR3 reads CASSIAQGGAQHF. The CDR3 DNA sequence: TGTGCCAGCAGCATCGCCCAGGGGGGGGCCCAGCATTTT.

The chain carries TRBV11-2 and TRBJ2-2, with 15 bases that match TRBD2. Trimming at V came to 3 bases and at J to 4 bases, leaving 6 bases not matched to a gene. The germline V gene has CDR1 SGHAT and CDR2 FQNNGV. CDR3 length equals 18 residues. The DNA for the CDR3 is TGTGCCAGCAGCTTTGGACTAGCGGGGGGGCCGGGCACCGGGGAGCTGTTTTTT. This gives the protein CASSFGLAGGPGTGELFF.

This clonotype was seen a few times. V is TRBV27 and J is TRBJ2-5; D may be TRBD2 (6 bases). The V gene lost 5 bases and the J gene lost 0 bases, with 13 bases spanning the gap. CDR1 MNHEY and CDR2 SMNVEV come from the germline V gene (reference sequence). The CDR3 length is 15 residues. CDR3 amino acids: CASSRVAVNQETQYF. The DNA of the CDR3 is TGTGCCAGCAGTAGGGTAGCGGTGAACCAAGAGACCCAGTACTTC.

This chain joins TRBV5-1 and TRBJ2-3; no clear D gene. Deletions cut 5 bases from V and 2 bases from J, with 9 bases between. There are 13 residues in the CDR3. Germline V gene data show CDR1 as SGHRS and CDR2 as YFSETQ. The CDR3 is CASRITYTDTQYF. CDR3 sequence (DNA): TGCGCCAGCAGAATCACCTACACAGATACGCAGTATTTT.

The chain has TRBV25-1 and TRBJ1-4, with 9 bases aligning to TRBD1. J was trimmed by 4 bases and V by 8 bases; bases with no gene match: 5. The CDR3 spans 14 residues. The germline gives CDR1 MGHDK, CDR2 SYGVNS. The DNA for the CDR3 is TGTGCCAGCGCCCGGGACAGGGTTAATGAAAAACTGTTTTTT. Translating it yields CASARDRVNEKLFF.

This clonotype was observed a few times. The chain links TRBV29-1 to TRBJ2-2; D uncertain. With 4 bases removed from V and 6 bases from J, the gap between germline ends came to 6 bases. CDR1 is SQVTM and CDR2 is ANQGSEA in the germline V gene. The CDR3 covers 11 residues. The CDR3 DNA is TGCAGCGTTGCGTCTGCCGGGGAGCTGTTTTTT. It specifies CSVASAGELFF.

The CDR3 protein is CASSFQQGLNTEAFF. CDR3 nucleotides: TGTGCCAGCAGCTTCCAACAGGGGTTGAACACTGAAGCTTTCTTT. The chain recombines TRBV7-8 with TRBJ1-1; the match to TRBD1 covers 7 bases. The germline V gene has CDR1 SGHVS and CDR2 FQNEAQ. J was trimmed by 0 bases and V by 3 bases; bases with no gene match: 4. This CDR3 contains 15 residues.

J is TRBJ2-1 and V is TRBV7-3; D remains ambiguous. Germline CDR1 and CDR2: SGHTA and FQGTGA. Trimming took off 5 bases at V and 5 bases at J, with 22 bases between the two ends. The CDR3 has 17 residues. CDR3 nucleotide sequence: TGTGCCAGCAGCCCCACAAGTTTCCGAACCACAAACAATGAGCAGTTCTTC. Encoded protein: CASSPTSFRTTNNEQFF.